The T cell receptor beta chain described here comes from a study of patients and donors after allogeneic stem cell transplantation. This clonotype occurred a few times. CDR1 is MNHEY, CDR2 SVGEGT, per germline. V was clipped by 2 bases and J by 8 bases; unmatched bases: 6. CDR3 length: 15 amino acids. MiXCR was run by TCRdb on the RT-PCR reads, yielding one entry per CDR3 protein. The repertoire holds 150,000 to 250,000 distinct CDR3 sequences, with roughly two fifths as singletons. Sequenced material: blood, either unsorted or a sorted T cell fraction (not recorded which). The V call is TRBV6-2 or TRBV6-3, the J call TRBJ1-6, with 7 bases matching TRBD1. The receptor was derived from a human donor who was either an allogeneic HSCT recipient or a stem cell or donor lymphocyte infusion donor (not recorded which). It is not recorded whose cells these are; they may come from a transplant donor. CDR3 loop: CASSYNDRVDSPLHF. The CDR3 DNA sequence: TGTGCCAGCAGTTACAACGACAGGGTAGATTCACCCCTCCACTTT.